This section outlines one T cell receptor (beta chain) sequence together with its context. In germline, CDR1 is LGHDT, CDR2 YNNKEL (reference sequence). Trimming took 3 bases from V and 4 from J, leaving 7 bases between them. CDR3 size: 13 residues. These data come from a study of blood T cell repertoires in COVID-19. Study summary: Italy, Spain and the United States were the sources of the convalescent and acute COVID-19 samples. PBMCs, B-cell-depleted T cells, or T cells provided the cDNA or gDNA that made up the material.

Per the study methods: Reference gene primer amplification in the assay estimated nucleated cell counts. Measured with immunoSEQ multiplex PCR; TCRdb has only the in-frame clones, and not every one. That table is the source of V, J and clone size, and D and trimming were worked out from the DNA. The sample includes tens of thousands of clones, 80% to 90% of them seen just once. The sample comprised peripheral blood. This chain connects TRBV3-1 (or the pseudogene TRBV3-2) to TRBJ2-1; D not certain. The sequence was obtained from a human donor in a cohort sampled during active COVID-19. CDR3 amino acids: CASSQRGYNEQFF. In DNA, the CDR3 is TGTGCCAGCAGCCAGCGCGGTTACAATGAGCAGTTCTTC.